This entry lists 22 T cell receptor beta chains sequenced from one sample in a study of blood T cells in healthy people across ages. Primers used in a second PCR of about 6 to 11 cycles were a sample-barcoded 5' primer and a J-beta primer mix. MiXCR was run by TCRdb on the 5' RACE reads, yielding one entry per CDR3 protein. This table holds roughly 1.6 million distinct CDR3 sequences, 34% found once. Sequencing was done on a sample of blood. The source of these receptors is a woman in her 30s in good health.

To note about this clonotype: A much larger clone differs by one base, so this may be a read error. The chain couples TRBV4-1 to TRBJ2-7; D possibly matches TRBD1 or TRBD2 (5 bases each). The germline V and J ends were trimmed by 5 bases and 0 bases, with 14 bases remaining between them. The CDR3 consists of 15 residues. Germline V gene lookup returns CDR1 MGHRA and CDR2 YSYEKL. This CDR3 reads CASSLGVLFSYEQYF. Written as DNA, the CDR3 is TGCGCCAGCAGCTTGGGGGTGTTATTCTCCTACGAGCAGTACTTC.

The genes are TRBV7-2 and TRBJ2-5; 11 nucleotides match TRBD2. CDR3 length: 15 residues. V gave up 5 bases and J gave up 11 bases; unmatched junction bases: 13. Germline CDR1 and CDR2: SGHTA and FQGNSA. CDR3 amino acids: CASSRGTSGTNEQYF. CDR3 DNA: TGTGCCAGCAGCCGTGGGACTAGCGGAACCAATGAGCAGTACTTC. Variable domain in full (rest from reference TRBV7-2 and TRBJ2-5): GAGVSQSPSNKVTEKGKDVELRCDPISGHTALYWYRQSLGQGLEFLIYFQGNSAPDKSGLPSDRFSAERTGGSVSTLTIQRTQQEDSAVYLCASSRGTSGTNEQYFGPGTRLLVL.

The chain couples TRBV7-9 to TRBJ2-7; D assignment may be TRBD1 or TRBD2 (5 bases each). This CDR3 contains 15 residues. CDR1 and CDR2 (germline): SEHNR, FQNEAQ (reference sequence). The ends were cut back, 3 bases at V and 2 bases at J, with 14 bases in the middle. In DNA form, the CDR3 reads TGTGCCAGCAGCTTCAAGCCGGGACCACCCTACGAGCAGTACTTC. Translation: CASSFKPGPPYEQYF. The entire variable domain, with the rest obtained from reference TRBV7-9 and TRBJ2-7, is as follows: DTGVSQNPRHKITKRGQNVTFRCDPISEHNRLYWYRQTLGQGPEFLTYFQNEAQLEKSRLLSDRFSAERPKGSFSTLEIQRTEQGDSAMYLCASSFKPGPPYEQYFGPGTRLTVT.

The chain is built from TRBV24-1 and TRBJ2-1; the match to TRBD2 covers 8 bases. Germline CDR1 and CDR2: KGHDR and SFDVKD. Trimming cost V 1 base and J 5 bases; bases outside gene matches: 3. The CDR3 totals 15 residues. CDR3 sequence: CATSDFRLAHNEQFF. In nucleotides, the CDR3 is TGTGCCACCAGTGATTTTCGACTAGCGCACAATGAGCAGTTCTTC.

This clonotype was picked up many times. The V gene is TRBV12-3 or TRBV12-4, the J gene TRBJ2-7; weak D call: TRBD2 (7 bases). The CDR3 is made up of 15 amino acids. The V and J ends lost 6 bases and 2 bases respectively, with 17 bases between them. The CDR3 here is CASSPRAGDTYEQYF. CDR3 bases: TGTGCCAGCAGCCCCCGGGCGGGGGACACCTACGAGCAGTACTTC.

This clonotype was recorded at least ten times. The chain links TRBV7-6 to TRBJ2-5; 7 nucleotides line up with TRBD1. The CDR3 has 18 amino acids. CDR1 is SGHVS and CDR2 is FNYEAQ in the germline V gene. V trimming: 6 bases; J trimming: 2 bases; junction bases outside the gene matches: 18. CDR3 in DNA: TGTGCCAGCAGGACGAAATCCATCACGGGACAGTCACAAGAGACCCAGTACTTC. Translated: CASRTKSITGQSQETQYF.

The chain combines TRBV20-1 with TRBJ2-7; 7 bases agree with TRBD2. The CDR3 covers 14 residues. Germline-derived CDR1 and CDR2 are DFQATT and SNEGSKA (reference sequence). V shed 1 base and J 3 bases; nucleotides not matched to a gene: 6. The CDR3 DNA reads as TGCAGTGCTAGAGGGGCGGGAGTAGGCTACGAGCAGTACTTC. Its protein is CSARGAGVGYEQYF.

This clonotype has more than one count but fewer than ten. The V gene is TRBV9, the J gene TRBJ1-1; D unresolved. The CDR3 has 14 amino acids. V was trimmed by 4 bases and J by 1 base, leaving 11 bases between them. Germline CDR1 is SGDLS and CDR2 is YYNGEE. The chain's CDR3 is CASSLLKGNTEAFF. The CDR3 bases are TGTGCCAGCAGCTTATTAAAGGGGAACACTGAAGCTTTCTTT.

The CDR3 sequence: CASGPGAGYEQYF. The CDR3 region has the DNA TGTGCCAGCGGCCCGGGGGCCGGCTACGAGCAGTACTTC. The rearrangement uses TRBV27 and TRBJ2-7; either TRBD1 or TRBD2 may supply D (6 bases each). The CDR3 spans 13 residues. V was clipped by 8 bases and J by 3 bases, with 14 bases between them. Germline assignment: CDR1 MNHEY and CDR2 SMNVEV (reference sequence).

The table lists this clonotype with a few counts. V is TRBV7-9 and J is TRBJ1-1; D is undetermined. Trimming cost V 2 bases and J 2 bases, with 15 bases left between them. Looked up from germline, CDR1 is SEHNR and CDR2 is FQNEAQ (reference sequence). This CDR3 has 16 residues. CDR3 coding DNA: TGTGCCAGCAGCTTAACGATTTTGGGTTTAAACACTGAAGCTTTCTTT. Translation: CASSLTILGLNTEAFF.

The V gene is TRBV27, the J gene TRBJ1-5, with a weak D call TRBD1 (5 bases). Germline assignment: CDR1 MNHEY and CDR2 SMNVEV (reference sequence). V was cut by 10 bases and J by 0 bases, with 13 bases left in between. This CDR3 has 14 residues. CDR3 amino acids: CAIDPRGSNQPQHF. CDR3 sequence (DNA): TGTGCCATAGACCCGAGGGGTAGCAATCAGCCCCAGCATTTT.

The chain recombines TRBV5-5 with TRBJ2-6; D call uncertain. V dropped 7 bases and J dropped 2 bases, with 16 bases sitting between them. The germline V gene encodes CDR1 SGHKS and CDR2 YYEKEE (reference sequence). The CDR3 runs to 16 residues. CDR3: CASHSSISAGANVLTF. The CDR3 DNA is TGTGCCAGCCATTCTTCAATTTCCGCTGGGGCCAACGTCCTGACTTTC.

A note on this clonotype: Germline is not matched at one junction end, which may reflect a read error. The CDR3 region has the DNA TGTGCCAGCAGCCCTCGGCAGGACAGGGGCGGGAGCAGTCAGCCCCAGCATTTT. This codes for CASSPRQDRGGSSQPQHF. The chain links TRBV27 to TRBJ1-5; 9 bases map to TRBD1. The CDR3 has 18 residues. Germline CDR1 and CDR2: MNHEY and SMNVEV (reference sequence).

Note on this clonotype: Given a much more abundant clone one base away, this may be a read error. This chain uses TRBV11-2 with TRBJ2-6, with TRBD1 matching 8 bases. The CDR3 loop spans 17 amino acids. CDR1 SGHAT and CDR2 FQNNGV come from the germline V gene. The CDR3 sequence: CASSPRQGLTGANILTF. CDR3 nucleotides: TGTGCCAGCAGCCCACGACAGGGGCTTACTGGGGCCAACATCCTGACTTTC. Using reference TRBV11-2 and TRBJ2-6 for the parts outside the CDR3, the full variable domain is EAGVAQSPRYKIIEKRQSVAFWCNPISGHATLYWYQQILGQGPKLLIQFQNNGVVDDSQLPKDRFSAERLKGVDSTLKIQPAKLEDSAVYLCASSPRQGLTGANILTFGAGSRLTVL.

This clonotype was seen a handful of times. CDR3 DNA: TGTGCCAGCAGTTCCCCCACCATTGGGAGCACAGATACGCAGTATTTT. Translated: CASSSPTIGSTDTQYF. This sequence joins TRBV28 and TRBJ2-3; D not certain. Per the germline V gene, CDR1 is MDHEN and CDR2 is SYDVKM. V was cut by 4 bases and J by 0 bases, with 14 bases left in between. The CDR3 loop spans 16 amino acids.

The V call is TRBV2, the J call TRBJ1-1, with D unresolved. V lost 3 bases to trimming and J lost 4 bases, with 15 bases between them. The CDR3 length is 15 residues. The V gene's germline CDR1 is SNHLY and CDR2 FYNNEI. The CDR3 DNA reads TGTGCCAGCAGTGAGATGTCAGGCAGGAGCACTGAAGCTTTCTTT. The encoded protein is CASSEMSGRSTEAFF.

This clonotype occurred a few times. The V and J genes are TRBV13 and TRBJ1-1, with TRBD1 identical over 7 bases. This CDR3 region has 16 residues. The V gene's germline CDR1 is PRHDT and CDR2 FYEKMQ (reference sequence). With V trimmed by 2 bases and J by 0 bases, 6 bases remained unmatched. The CDR3 bases are TGTGCCAGCAGCTTAACTCAGGGGGGATTGAACACTGAAGCTTTCTTT. Translation gives CASSLTQGGLNTEAFF.

The V and J genes are TRBV5-6 and TRBJ2-7; 9 bases fit TRBD1. The DNA end is a closer match to TRBJ2-5, so the J assignment may be wrong. The CDR3 has 14 amino acids. In germline, CDR1 is SGHDT, CDR2 YYEEEE. As DNA, the CDR3 is TGTGCCAGCAGCTTGAAACAGGGGGCAGAGACCCAGTACTTC. Its translation: CASSLKQGAETQYF.

In nucleotides, the CDR3 is TGCGCCAGCAGCCCGACAGGAACCGGGTGGGATGGCTACACCTTC. As protein: CASSPTGTGWDGYTF. The chain recombines TRBV4-1 with TRBJ1-2; D may be TRBD1 (6 bases). The germline V gene has CDR1 MGHRA and CDR2 YSYEKL. V was shortened by 4 bases and J by 6 bases, with 18 bases between the two germline ends. The CDR3 totals 15 residues.

Comments on this clonotype: A read error may explain this, as a much larger clone is one base away. This chain links TRBV12-3 or TRBV12-4 with TRBJ2-3; TRBD2 aligns across 9 bases. Trimming at V came to 3 bases and at J to 5 bases, leaving 6 bases not matched to a gene. The CDR3 consists of 15 residues. This CDR3 is CASSFSSGRRDTQYF. DNA of the CDR3: TGTGCCAGCAGTTTCAGTAGCGGGAGACGAGATACGCAGTATTTT.

This clonotype was seen a handful of times. The J gene is TRBJ2-1, the V gene TRBV9; D is perhaps TRBD2 (6 bases). CDR3 length: 17 amino acids. V was clipped by 0 bases and J by 0 bases, with 13 bases between them. Per the germline V gene, CDR1 is SGDLS and CDR2 is YYNGEE. The CDR3 loop reads CASSVGGGSRSYNEQFF. CDR3 nucleotides: TGTGCCAGCAGCGTAGGTGGGGGGTCCCGCTCCTACAATGAGCAGTTCTTC.

Worth noting for this clonotype: At one of its ends the junction is not consistent with the germline gene, which may arise from a read error. The V call is TRBV12-3 or TRBV12-4, the J call TRBJ2-3, with a possible D match to TRBD2 (9 bases). The CDR3 has 15 amino acids. The DNA for the CDR3 is TGTGCCACCAGGGGGCTAGCGGGAACCACAGATGCGCAGTATTTT. Encoded protein: CATRGLAGTTDAQYF.